Below, one T cell receptor beta chain is given with its context. This record comes from a study of blood T cell repertoires in COVID-19. Study at large: PBMCs, B-cell-depleted T cells, or T cells were the source of the cDNA or gDNA that made up the material.

The germline V and J ends were trimmed by 1 base and 1 base, with 19 bases remaining between them. The CDR3 runs to 18 residues. From germline, CDR1 is SGHRS and CDR2 YFSETQ. Libraries were prepared by immunoSEQ multiplex PCR; TCRdb keeps only in-frame clonotypes and omits some of them. This repertoire shows about 110,000 clones, around 82% found once; its top ten account for less than 5%. This chain links TRBV5-1 with TRBJ2-3, with D tentatively TRBD2 (7 bases). Source material: peripheral blood. The source is a human donor in a cohort sampled during active or convalescent COVID-19. The CDR3, as DNA: TGCGCCAGCAGCTTGAGGGGGGGAACTAGCAGTGGCACAGATACGCAGTATTTT. The encoded protein is CASSLRGGTSSGTDTQYF.